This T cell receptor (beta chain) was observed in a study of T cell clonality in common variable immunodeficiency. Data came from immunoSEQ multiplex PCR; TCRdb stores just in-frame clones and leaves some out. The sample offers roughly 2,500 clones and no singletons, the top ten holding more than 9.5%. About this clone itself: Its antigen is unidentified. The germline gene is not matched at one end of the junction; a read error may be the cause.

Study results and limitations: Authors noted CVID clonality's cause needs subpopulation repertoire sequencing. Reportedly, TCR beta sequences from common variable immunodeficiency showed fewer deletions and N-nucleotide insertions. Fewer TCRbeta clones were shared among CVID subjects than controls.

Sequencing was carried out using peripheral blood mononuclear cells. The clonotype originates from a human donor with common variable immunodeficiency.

CDR3 sequence: CASSRGLAGHGEQFF. CDR3 DNA (partial): TGTGCTAGCAGTCGGGGACTAGCGGGGCACGGTGAG. The chain uses TRBV7-7 and TRBJ2-1; TRBD2 aligns across 13 bases. The read ends 3 residues early relative to the CDR3; the germline J gene fills the gap. Germline CDR1 and CDR2: SSHAT and FNYEAQ (reference sequence). The CDR3 runs 15 residues.